What follows are 2 T cell receptor beta chains derived from one specimen sequenced in a study of blood T cell repertoires in COVID-19. Using immunoSEQ multiplex PCR, the repertoire was profiled, and TCRdb retains in-frame clones only, with some absent. The sample comprises more than 20,000 clones, around 87% of which are singletons, and about 25% rests with the top ten. Material for sequencing was peripheral blood. These receptors all stem from a human donor with active COVID-19. The donor label of this sample is uncertain.

The rearrangement links TRBV7-3 to TRBJ2-1; D is ambiguous. Germline loops: CDR1 SGHTA, CDR2 FQGTGA. The ends were cut back, 5 bases at V and 6 bases at J, with 14 bases in the middle. The CDR3 contains 14 residues. CDR3 nucleotide sequence: TGTGCCAGCAGCCCCGACGCCTCGGGCAATGAGCAGTTCTTC. Its protein product is CASSPDASGNEQFF.

V is TRBV5-1 and J is TRBJ1-2, with no clear D. Germline V gene lookup returns CDR1 SGHRS and CDR2 YFSETQ. The V gene lost 0 bases and the J gene lost 3 bases, with 15 bases spanning the gap. The CDR3 has 16 residues. CDR3 nucleotide sequence: TGCGCCAGCAGCTTGGGTATAGCCCCGCCAGACTATGGCTACACCTTC. Protein: CASSLGIAPPDYGYTF.